One and the same sample provided the 8 T cell receptor beta chains below, sequenced in a study of identical twins (dated by TCRdb to 2015 to 2016). The method was 5' RACE. The sequencer was an Illumina HiSeq 2000. Using fastp trimming at Q25 and MiXCR clonotype assembly, TCRdb reanalyzed the public sequencing data and kept in-frame beta chains. CDR3 protein sequences are deduplicated, and each keeps its most common genes and DNA. The sample has about 240,000 distinct CDR3 sequences on record, over 9.5% of them singletons. 8% to 10% of the sample belongs to the ten largest clones. Sequenced input: memory T cells sorted from blood. The meaning of the sample's cell subset or site label: CD45RO+ enriched T cells. All receptors derive from a man aged 45-65 years in good health.

The rearrangement uses TRBV29-1 and TRBJ2-1; 13 bases agree with TRBD2. The CDR3 consists of 16 residues. The germline CDR1 and CDR2 sequences are SQVTM and ANQGSEA. V was clipped by 6 bases and J by 0 bases; unmatched bases: 5. CDR3 bases: TGCAGCGTGGGGGGACTAGCGGGGTCCTCCTACAATGAGCAGTTCTTC. Encoded protein: CSVGGLAGSSYNEQFF.

This clonotype occurred many times. J is TRBJ2-5 and V is TRBV5-1, with TRBD2 matching over 11 bases. Germline V gene sequence: CDR1 SGHRS, CDR2 YFSETQ. J lost 2 bases, V lost 2 bases, and 14 bases had no gene match. The length of the CDR3 is 19 residues. The CDR3 DNA reads TGCGCCAGCAGCTTTAAACGACTAGCGGGGTTTGACGGGCAAGAGACCCAGTACTTC. Encoded protein: CASSFKRLAGFDGQETQYF.

The V and J genes are TRBV7-2 and TRBJ2-7, with 8 bases lining up with TRBD2. The V and J ends lost 5 bases and 5 bases, in that order; junction bases with no gene match: 11. Germline CDR1 SGHTA, CDR2 FQGNSA. The CDR3 has 15 amino acids. CDR3 sequence: CASSRPPGGPDEQYF. CDR3 DNA sequence: TGTGCCAGCAGCCGCCCCCCGGGAGGGCCGGACGAGCAGTACTTC.

This clonotype was counted ten times or more. This CDR3 reads CASMRQGALGEQYF. The CDR3 DNA sequence: TGTGCCAGCATGAGACAGGGGGCGCTTGGCGAGCAGTACTTC. The gene calls are TRBV6-2 or TRBV6-3 and TRBJ2-7; TRBD1 matches 10 bases. The ends lost 7 bases at V and 6 bases at J; junction bases unmatched: 9. CDR3 size: 14 residues. Germline loops: CDR1 MNHEY, CDR2 SVGEGT.

This clonotype came up a few times. The chain recombines TRBV27 with TRBJ1-6; perhaps TRBD1 as D (5 bases). This CDR3 region has 14 residues. V lost 1 base to trimming and J lost 9 bases, with 10 bases between them. The germline gives CDR1 MNHEY, CDR2 SMNVEV (reference sequence). CDR3 in amino acids: CASSLWQGGSPLHF. Written as DNA, the CDR3 is TGTGCCAGCAGTTTATGGCAGGGAGGTTCACCCCTCCACTTT.

This clonotype came up many times. The chain employs TRBV10-3 and TRBJ2-7; D may be TRBD2 (5 bases). V was shortened by 11 bases and J by 4 bases, with 18 bases between the two germline ends. This CDR3 has 13 residues. Germline CDR1 and CDR2: ENHRY and SYGVKD. In nucleotides, the CDR3 is TGTGCCGCCTCGGAGACCCCGGGATACGAGCAGTACTTC. Protein sequence: CAASETPGYEQYF.

Ten or more counts support this clonotype. The chain combines TRBV29-1 with TRBJ2-1; TRBD2 matches at 8 bases. This CDR3 is built from 15 residues. CDR1 SQVTM and CDR2 ANQGSEA come from the germline V gene. V was pared by 3 bases and J by 7 bases, with 11 bases of the junction left unmatched. For the CDR3, the DNA is TGCAGCGTTGATGCAAGACTAGCGAGCAAAAATGAGCAGTTCTTC. It specifies CSVDARLASKNEQFF.

This clonotype was picked up a small number of times. The V gene is TRBV6-5, the J gene TRBJ2-1; 9 bases align to TRBD2. After removal of 3 bases from V and 6 bases from J, the junction contained 6 bases not matched to a gene. CDR3 size: 15 residues. CDR1 MNHEY and CDR2 SVGAGI come from the germline V gene. The CDR3 DNA reads TGTGCCAGCAGTTATTCGACTAGCGGTATCAATGAGCAGTTCTTC. Protein sequence: CASSYSTSGINEQFF.